These T cell receptor beta chains were read from a single sample in a study of blood T cell repertoires in COVID-19. TCRdb keeps only in-frame clones here, not all; method: immunoSEQ multiplex PCR. In the table there are under 250,000 clones, 70% to 90% of which are singletons. The sample consisted of peripheral blood. These TCRs come from a man aged 50 to 60 who had recovered from COVID-19. Both conserved end residues are part of each CDR3. The D gene is left open where the match is weak. Size values are once, few and many counts, or a class for expanded clones, and some rows have none.

d_gene	abundance	v_gene	j_gene	CDR3aa	CDR3nt
.	few	TRBV29-1	TRBJ2-7	CSAGGGEQYF	TGCAGCGCAGGCGGAGGCGAGCAGTACTTC
.	.	TRBV5-1	TRBJ2-5	CASSPGLGETQYF	TGCGCCAGCAGCCCGGGACTCGGAGAGACCCAGTACTTC
TRBD2	.	TRBV10-1	TRBJ2-1	CASSLAGGPRSYNEQFF	TGCGCCAGCAGTTTAGCGGGAGGGCCTCGGTCCTACAATGAGCAGTTCTTC
TRBD2	few	TRBV6-5	TRBJ2-2	CASSSAGGNTGELFF	TGTGCCAGCAGTTCAGCGGGAGGCAACACCGGGGAGCTGTTTTTT
.	.	TRBV6-1	TRBJ2-7	CASSEGERIYEQYF	TGTGCCAGCAGTGAAGGGGAGAGGATCTACGAGCAGTACTTC
.	.	TRBV28	TRBJ2-5	CASSLGPNQETQYF	TGTGCCAGCAGTTTGGGGCCCAACCAAGAGACCCAGTACTTC
.	.	TRBV10-3	TRBJ1-6	CAISAEINSPLHF	TGTGCCATCAGTGCTGAGATAAATTCACCCCTCCACTTT
TRBD2	.	TRBV19	TRBJ2-7	CASSIAGGDYEQYF	TGTGCCAGTAGTATCGCGGGAGGGGACTACGAGCAGTACTTC
.	.	TRBV19	TRBJ2-7	CASSPRPRTYEQYF	TGTGCCAGTAGTCCCAGGCCTCGGACCTACGAGCAGTACTTC
TRBD1	.	TRBV3-1/TRBV3-2	TRBJ1-3	CASSQGATGRNTIYF	TGTGCCAGCAGCCAAGGGGCGACAGGGAGAAACACCATATATTTT
.	.	TRBV9	TRBJ2-7	CASSVEQFSYEQYF	TGTGCCAGCAGCGTAGAACAGTTCTCCTACGAGCAGTACTTC
.	once	TRBV5-1	TRBJ2-7	CASSPRGYEQYF	TGCGCCAGCAGCCCTAGGGGATACGAGCAGTACTTC
.	.	TRBV27	TRBJ1-1	CASSLSREATEAFF	TGTGCCAGCAGTTTAAGTCGGGAGGCGACTGAAGCTTTCTTT
.	.	TRBV10-1	TRBJ1-4	CASSESRAGRGKLFF	TGCGCCAGCAGTGAGTCGAGGGCAGGTCGCGGAAAACTGTTTTTT
.	.	TRBV5-8	TRBJ2-4	CASRRGGDF	TGTGCCAGCCGGCGAGGGGGGGACTTC
.	.	TRBV28	TRBJ2-7	CASTRYRISYEQYF	TGTGCCAGCACCCGGTACAGGATCTCCTACGAGCAGTACTTC
.	.	TRBV18	TRBJ2-1	CASSPVDEQFF	TGTGCCAGCTCACCAGTCGATGAGCAGTTCTTC
.	.	TRBV7-2	TRBJ2-2	CASRVGSENTGELFF	TGTGCCAGCAGAGTTGGTAGCGAAAACACCGGGGAGCTGTTTTTT
TRBD2	.	TRBV28	TRBJ2-2	CASSLLNRGVGELFF	TGTGCCAGCAGTTTATTGAACCGGGGGGTCGGGGAGCTGTTTTTT
.	.	TRBV28	TRBJ1-4	CASSPGGYATNEKLFF	TGTGCCAGCAGCCCCGGGGGGTACGCAACTAATGAAAAACTGTTTTTT
.	.	TRBV28	TRBJ1-2	CASSFGARVRGYTF	TGTGCCAGCAGTTTTGGGGCCAGGGTGAGAGGCTACACCTTC
TRBD1	once	TRBV7-6	TRBJ2-7	CASSRQGEQYF	TGTGCCAGCAGCAGACAGGGCGAGCAGTACTTC
TRBD2	.	TRBV30	TRBJ2-7	CAWSSGSLAYEQYF	TGTGCCTGGAGTAGCGGGAGCCTGGCGTACGAGCAGTACTTC
.	once	TRBV30	TRBJ2-2	CAWSVIRSGLFEASITGELFF	TGTGCCTGGAGTGTAATTCGGTCTGGACTTTTTGAAGCCAGCATCACCGGGGAGCTGTTTTTT
.	once	TRBV7-2	TRBJ1-1	CASSRSGVGSNEAFF	TGTGCCAGCAGCAGGAGTGGTGTAGGCTCCAACGAAGCTTTCTTT
TRBD2	.	TRBV29-1	TRBJ2-1	CSVIPGLAGSSYNEQFF	TGCAGCGTGATACCCGGACTAGCGGGAAGCTCCTACAATGAGCAGTTCTTC
TRBD2	few	TRBV19	TRBJ2-7	CASSGASGNYEQYF	TGTGCCAGTAGTGGTGCTAGCGGGAACTACGAGCAGTACTTC
TRBD1	.	TRBV5-1	TRBJ1-2	CASTKTGEGSSGYTF	TGCGCCAGCACCAAAACAGGGGAAGGAAGTTCGGGCTACACCTTC
.	.	TRBV5-4	TRBJ1-1	CASSFPSGGNAEAFF	TGTGCCAGCAGCTTTCCCTCGGGGGGTAACGCTGAAGCTTTCTTT
.	.	TRBV4-1	TRBJ1-6	CASSQDPRGSRNSPLHF	TGCGCCAGCAGCCAAGATCCGCGGGGTTCACGGAATTCACCCCTCCACTTT
.	.	TRBV15	TRBJ2-2	CATRWTSSGGELFF	TGTGCCACCCGCTGGACTTCCAGTGGCGGGGAGCTGTTTTTT
TRBD1	once	TRBV5-1	TRBJ1-2	CASSLLGTGGALGYGYTF	TGCGCCAGCAGCTTGCTCGGGACAGGGGGCGCCTTGGGCTATGGCTACACCTTC
TRBD2	.	TRBV6-2/TRBV6-3	TRBJ2-3	CASSYALAGTDTQYF	TGTGCCAGCAGTTACGCTCTAGCGGGAACAGATACGCAGTATTTT
.	.	TRBV29-1	TRBJ2-1	CSVEEGSVLFNEQFF	TGCAGCGTTGAAGAAGGTAGCGTACTCTTCAATGAGCAGTTCTTC
TRBD2	.	TRBV9	TRBJ2-1	CASSVESLAGGIYNEQFF	TGTGCCAGCAGCGTAGAGAGTCTAGCGGGAGGGATATACAATGAGCAGTTCTTC
.	once	TRBV20-1	TRBJ2-7	CSASPRGYEQYF	TGCAGTGCTAGTCCACGGGGTTACGAGCAGTACTTC
TRBD2	.	TRBV28	TRBJ2-1	CASSWEGQWVNEQFF	TGTGCCAGCAGTTGGGAGGGCCAGTGGGTCAATGAGCAGTTCTTC
.	few	TRBV7-9	TRBJ2-1	CASSPLLGSFNEQFF	TGTGCCAGCAGCCCCCTTTTGGGGAGTTTTAATGAGCAGTTCTTC
TRBD1	once	TRBV12-3/TRBV12-4	TRBJ2-5	CASTTQGTQYF	TGTGCCAGCACCACACAGGGGACGCAGTACTTC
TRBD1	.	TRBV30	TRBJ1-5	CAWSGQGDQPQHF	TGTGCCTGGAGTGGACAGGGGGATCAGCCCCAGCATTTT
.	few	TRBV2	TRBJ1-2	CASTTTAPRGYTF	TGTGCCAGCACCACCACAGCCCCCCGGGGCTACACCTTC
.	.	TRBV19	TRBJ2-2	CASSILHRSGELFF	TGTGCCAGTAGTATCCTCCACAGGAGCGGGGAGCTGTTTTTT
.	.	TRBV29-1	TRBJ1-1	CSARLSAGRAEAFF	TGCAGCGCCCGTCTTTCTGCAGGGAGGGCTGAAGCTTTCTTT
.	.	TRBV5-6	TRBJ2-7	CASSLSTYEQYF	TGTGCCAGCAGCTTGTCTACCTACGAGCAGTACTTC
.	.	TRBV11-2	TRBJ1-3	CASNPNQGSGNTIYF	TGTGCCAGCAACCCTAACCAGGGGTCTGGAAACACCATATATTTT
.	once	TRBV30	TRBJ2-1	CAWSVLTHNEQFF	TGTGCCTGGAGTGTACTTACTCACAATGAGCAGTTCTTC
.	.	TRBV10-2	TRBJ1-6	CASSLVNSPLHF	TGCGCCAGCAGCCTAGTAAATTCACCCCTCCACTTT
TRBD1	.	TRBV6-5	TRBJ1-1	CASSSPGQANTEAFF	TGTGCCAGCAGTTCCCCGGGACAGGCGAACACTGAAGCTTTCTTT
.	.	TRBV5-1	TRBJ1-2	CASSLEPGHNYGYTF	TGCGCCAGCAGCTTGGAACCGGGACATAACTATGGCTACACCTTC
.	.	TRBV19	TRBJ1-5	CASSILGGFQHF	TGTGCCAGTAGTATCTTAGGCGGGTTCCAGCATTTT
.	.	TRBV18	TRBJ2-3	CASSSNFGTDTQYF	TGTGCCAGCTCATCAAATTTTGGCACAGATACGCAGTATTTT
TRBD2	.	TRBV12-3/TRBV12-4	TRBJ2-5	CASARGSGETQYF	TGTGCCAGCGCCCGCGGGAGTGGGGAGACCCAGTACTTC
TRBD2	.	TRBV4-1	TRBJ2-7	CASSQGGLAGGEQYF	TGCGCCAGCAGCCAAGGGGGACTAGCGGGAGGCGAGCAGTACTTC